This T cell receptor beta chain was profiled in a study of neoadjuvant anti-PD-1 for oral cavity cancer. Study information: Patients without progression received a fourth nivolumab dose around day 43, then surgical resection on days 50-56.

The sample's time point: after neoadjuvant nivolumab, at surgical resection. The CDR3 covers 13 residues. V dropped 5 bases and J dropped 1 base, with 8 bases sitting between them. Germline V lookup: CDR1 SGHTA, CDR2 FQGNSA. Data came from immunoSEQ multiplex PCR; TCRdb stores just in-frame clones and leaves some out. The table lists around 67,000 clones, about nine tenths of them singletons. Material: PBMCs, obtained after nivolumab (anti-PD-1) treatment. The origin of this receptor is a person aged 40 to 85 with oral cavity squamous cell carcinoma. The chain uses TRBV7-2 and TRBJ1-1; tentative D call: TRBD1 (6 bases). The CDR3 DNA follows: TGTGCCAGCAGCCGACAGGCGAACACTGAAGCTTTCTTT. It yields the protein CASSRQANTEAFF.